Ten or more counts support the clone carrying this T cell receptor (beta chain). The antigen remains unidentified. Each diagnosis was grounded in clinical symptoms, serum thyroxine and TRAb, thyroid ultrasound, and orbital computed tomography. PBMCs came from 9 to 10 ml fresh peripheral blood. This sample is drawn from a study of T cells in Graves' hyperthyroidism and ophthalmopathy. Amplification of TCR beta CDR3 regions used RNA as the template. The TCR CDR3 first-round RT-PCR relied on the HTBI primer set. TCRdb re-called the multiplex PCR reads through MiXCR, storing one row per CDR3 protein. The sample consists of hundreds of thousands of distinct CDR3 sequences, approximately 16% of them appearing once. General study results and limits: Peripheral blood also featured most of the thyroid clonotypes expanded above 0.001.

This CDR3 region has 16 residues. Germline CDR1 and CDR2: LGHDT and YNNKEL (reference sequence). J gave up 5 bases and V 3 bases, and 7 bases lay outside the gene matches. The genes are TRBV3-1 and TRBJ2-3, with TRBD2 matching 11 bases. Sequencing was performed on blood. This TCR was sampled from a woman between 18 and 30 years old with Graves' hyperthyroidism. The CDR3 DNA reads TGTGCCAGCAGCCATACACTAGCGGGGGTGGGAGATACGCAGTATTTT. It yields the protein CASSHTLAGVGDTQYF.